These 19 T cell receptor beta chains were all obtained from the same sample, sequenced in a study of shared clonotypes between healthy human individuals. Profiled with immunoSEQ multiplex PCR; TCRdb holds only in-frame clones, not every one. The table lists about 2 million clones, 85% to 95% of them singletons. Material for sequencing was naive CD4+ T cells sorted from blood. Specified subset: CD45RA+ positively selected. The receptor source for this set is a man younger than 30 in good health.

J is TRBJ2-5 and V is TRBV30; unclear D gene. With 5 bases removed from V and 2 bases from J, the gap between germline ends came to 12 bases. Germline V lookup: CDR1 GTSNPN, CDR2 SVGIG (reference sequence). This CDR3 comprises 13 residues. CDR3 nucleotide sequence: TGTGCCTGGGGCCCTGGGAAGCAAGAGACCCAGTACTTC. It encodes CAWGPGKQETQYF.

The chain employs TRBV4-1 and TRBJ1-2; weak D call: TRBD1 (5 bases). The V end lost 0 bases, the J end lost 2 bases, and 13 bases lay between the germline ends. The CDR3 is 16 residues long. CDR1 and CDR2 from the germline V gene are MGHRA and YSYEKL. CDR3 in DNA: TGCGCCAGCAGCCAAGAGGAGGGGATCTTGAACTATGGCTACACCTTC. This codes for CASSQEEGILNYGYTF.

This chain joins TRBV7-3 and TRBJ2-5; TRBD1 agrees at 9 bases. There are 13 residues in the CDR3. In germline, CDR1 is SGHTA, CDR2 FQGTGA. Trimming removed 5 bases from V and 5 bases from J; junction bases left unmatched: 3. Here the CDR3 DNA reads TGTGCCAGCAGCCAAGGACAGGGGGAGACCCAGTACTTC. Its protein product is CASSQGQGETQYF. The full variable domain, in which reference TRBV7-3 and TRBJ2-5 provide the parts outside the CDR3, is GAGVSQTPSNKVTEKGKYVELRCDPISGHTALYWYRQSLGQGPEFLIYFQGTGAADDSGLPNDRFFAVRPEGSVSTLKIQRTERGDSAVYLCASSQGQGETQYFGPGTRLLVL.

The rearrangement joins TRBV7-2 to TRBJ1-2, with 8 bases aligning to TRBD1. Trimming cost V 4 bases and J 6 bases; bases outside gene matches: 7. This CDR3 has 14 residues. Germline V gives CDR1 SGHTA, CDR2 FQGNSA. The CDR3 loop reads CASSSRQGRDGYTF. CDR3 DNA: TGTGCCAGCAGCTCCCGACAGGGGCGTGATGGCTACACCTTC.

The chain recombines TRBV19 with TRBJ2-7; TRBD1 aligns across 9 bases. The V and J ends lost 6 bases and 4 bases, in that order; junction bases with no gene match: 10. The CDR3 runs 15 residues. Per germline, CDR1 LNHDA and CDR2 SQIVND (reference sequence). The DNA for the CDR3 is TGTGCCAGTAGCATACCCAGGGGACAGGGTTACGAGCAGTACTTC. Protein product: CASSIPRGQGYEQYF.

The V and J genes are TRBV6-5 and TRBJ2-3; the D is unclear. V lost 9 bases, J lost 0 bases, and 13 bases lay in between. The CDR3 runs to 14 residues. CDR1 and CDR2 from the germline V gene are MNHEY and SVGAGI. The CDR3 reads CASGRSFSTDTQYF. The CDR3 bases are TGTGCCAGTGGACGGAGTTTTAGCACAGATACGCAGTATTTT.

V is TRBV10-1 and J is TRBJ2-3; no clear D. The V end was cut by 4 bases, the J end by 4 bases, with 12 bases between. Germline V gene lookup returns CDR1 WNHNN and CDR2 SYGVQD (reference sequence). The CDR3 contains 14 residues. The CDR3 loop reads CASSAFMSPDTQYF. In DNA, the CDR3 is TGCGCCAGCAGTGCCTTTATGTCCCCAGATACGCAGTATTTT.

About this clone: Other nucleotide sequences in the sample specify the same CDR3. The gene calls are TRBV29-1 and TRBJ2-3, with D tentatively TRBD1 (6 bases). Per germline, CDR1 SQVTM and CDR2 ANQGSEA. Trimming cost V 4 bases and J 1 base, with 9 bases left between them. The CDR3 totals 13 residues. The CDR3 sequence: CSVVAGGTDTQYF. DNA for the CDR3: TGCAGCGTTGTAGCAGGGGGCACAGATACGCAGTATTTT.

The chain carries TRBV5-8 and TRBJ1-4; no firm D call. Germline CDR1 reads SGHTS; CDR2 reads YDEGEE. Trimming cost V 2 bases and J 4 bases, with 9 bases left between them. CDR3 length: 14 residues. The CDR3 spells CASSFPAGNEKLFF. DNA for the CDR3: TGTGCCAGCAGCTTTCCGGCGGGTAATGAAAAACTGTTTTTT.

The CDR3 DNA reads TGCGCCAGCAGTTTGATCGACAGGGGGCTTTGCGAGCAGTACTTC. Amino acid sequence: CASSLIDRGLCEQYF. The chain uses TRBV5-1 and TRBJ2-7, with 10 bases aligning to TRBD1. The CDR3 extends over 15 amino acids. Trimming removed 5 bases from V and 6 bases from J; junction bases left unmatched: 11. Germline V gene sequence: CDR1 SGHRS, CDR2 YFSETQ. The full variable domain, completed using reference TRBV5-1 and TRBJ2-7, is KAGVTQTPRYLIKTRGQQVTLSCSPISGHRSVSWYQQTPGQGLQFLFEYFSETQRNKGNFPGRFSGRQFSNSRSEMNVSTLELGDSALYLCASSLIDRGLCEQYFGPGTRLTVT.

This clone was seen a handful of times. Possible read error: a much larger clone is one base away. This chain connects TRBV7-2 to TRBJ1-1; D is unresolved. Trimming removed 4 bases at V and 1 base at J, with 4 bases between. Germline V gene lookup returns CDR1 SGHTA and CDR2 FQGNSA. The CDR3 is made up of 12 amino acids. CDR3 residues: CASSWGNTEAFF. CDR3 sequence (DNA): TGTGCCAGCAGCTGGGGGAACACTGAAGCTTTCTTT.

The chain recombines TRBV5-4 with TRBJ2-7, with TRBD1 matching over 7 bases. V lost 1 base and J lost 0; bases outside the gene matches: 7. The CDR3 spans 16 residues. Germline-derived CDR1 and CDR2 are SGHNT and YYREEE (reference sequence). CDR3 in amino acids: CASSLTSGQSSYEQYF. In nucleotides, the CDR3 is TGTGCCAGCAGCTTGACTTCGGGACAGAGCTCCTACGAGCAGTACTTC. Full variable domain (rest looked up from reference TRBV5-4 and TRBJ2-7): ETGVTQSPTHLIKTRGQQVTLRCSSQSGHNTVSWYQQALGQGPQFIFQYYREEENGRGNFPPRFSGLQFPNYSSELNVNALELDDSALYLCASSLTSGQSSYEQYFGPGTRLTVT.

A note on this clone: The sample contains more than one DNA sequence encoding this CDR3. The chain's CDR3 is CASSATGDTEAFF. The DNA for the CDR3 is TGCGCCAGCAGCGCGACAGGGGACACTGAAGCTTTCTTT. The V and J genes are TRBV5-1 and TRBJ1-1; 8 nucleotides agree with TRBD1. This CDR3 is 13 amino acids long. With V trimmed by 4 bases and J by 3 bases, 2 bases remained unmatched. Germline V gene sequence: CDR1 SGHRS, CDR2 YFSETQ.

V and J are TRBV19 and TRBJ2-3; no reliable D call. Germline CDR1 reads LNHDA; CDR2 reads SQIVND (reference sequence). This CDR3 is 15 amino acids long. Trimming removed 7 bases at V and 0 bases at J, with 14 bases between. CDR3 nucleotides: TGTGCCAGTACCCCGACGGCCGGAAGCACAGATACGCAGTATTTT. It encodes CASTPTAGSTDTQYF.

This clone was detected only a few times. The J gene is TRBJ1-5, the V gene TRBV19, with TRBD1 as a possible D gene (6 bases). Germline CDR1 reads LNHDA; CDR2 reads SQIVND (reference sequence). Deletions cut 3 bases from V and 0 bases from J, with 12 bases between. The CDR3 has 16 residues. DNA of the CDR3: TGTGCCAGTAGTATCTTACAGGGAGGTAGCAATCAGCCCCAGCATTTT. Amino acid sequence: CASSILQGGSNQPQHF.

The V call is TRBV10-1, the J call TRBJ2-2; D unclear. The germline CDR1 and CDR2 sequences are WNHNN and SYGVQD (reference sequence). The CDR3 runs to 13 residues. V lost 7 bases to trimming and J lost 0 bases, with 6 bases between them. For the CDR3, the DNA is TGCGCCAGCATGACTCCGAACACCGGGGAGCTGTTTTTT. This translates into CASMTPNTGELFF.

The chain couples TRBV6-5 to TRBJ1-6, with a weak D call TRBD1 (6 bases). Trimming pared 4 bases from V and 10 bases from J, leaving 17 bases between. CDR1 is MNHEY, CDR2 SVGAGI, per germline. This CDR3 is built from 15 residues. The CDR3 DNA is TGTGCCAGCAGTTCCGTGGACAGAAAAAACTCACCCCTCCACTTT. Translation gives CASSSVDRKNSPLHF.

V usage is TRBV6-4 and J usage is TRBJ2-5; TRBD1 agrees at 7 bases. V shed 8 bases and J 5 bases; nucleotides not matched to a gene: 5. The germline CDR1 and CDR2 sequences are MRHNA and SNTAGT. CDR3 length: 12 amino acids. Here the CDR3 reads CASAGGRETQYF. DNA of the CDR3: TGTGCCAGCGCAGGGGGTAGGGAGACCCAGTACTTC.

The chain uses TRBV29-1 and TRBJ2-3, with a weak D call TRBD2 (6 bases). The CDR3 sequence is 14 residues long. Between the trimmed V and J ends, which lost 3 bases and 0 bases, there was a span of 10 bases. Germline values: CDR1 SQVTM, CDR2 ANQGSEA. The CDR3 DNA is TGCAGCGTTGACTCGGCGGGGAGCACAGATACGCAGTATTTT. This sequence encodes CSVDSAGSTDTQYF.